The subject of this entry is one T cell receptor beta chain. The junction differs from germline at one of its ends, possibly a read error. Time point noted: longitudinal time-point 2. As healthy controls, volunteers from a blood bank in Maryland, USA, were used. Unsorted libraries were derived from 2 million PBMCs stored at -80 C. The CDR3 is 13 residues long. This sample is part of a study of neurological immune-mediated disorders. Synthesis of cDNA used 5'RACE (with 10-nucleotide random UMIs). The output of every sequencing run, over 170 million TCR-beta sequences, came from 15-18 subjects. TCRdb used MiXCR to reprocess the 5' RACE reads, holding one entry per CDR3 protein. The sample holds roughly 60,000 distinct CDR3 sequences, roughly 10% seen once.

This sequence was found in a young man in good health. The chain has TRBV12-3 or TRBV12-4 and TRBJ1-5; D possibly corresponds to TRBD1 (5 bases). Sequences were obtained from PBMCs. The CDR3 loop is CASVRGGNQPRHF. CDR3 DNA sequence: TGTGCCAGTGTTAGGGGTGGCAATCAGCCCCGGCATTTT.